The 2 T cell receptor beta chains given below trace back to one sample, sequenced in a study of blood T cell repertoires in COVID-19. TCRdb's table, derived via immunoSEQ multiplex PCR, lists solely in-frame clones and lacks some. The sample yields approximately 74,000 clones, under 95% seen once. The sample comprised peripheral blood. The receptors were sampled from a woman aged 60-70 years with active COVID-19.

The V gene is TRBV5-1, the J gene TRBJ2-7; no clear D. The CDR3 is 12 amino acids. The germline V and J ends were trimmed by 3 bases and 6 bases, with 10 bases remaining between them. Germline V gene data show CDR1 as SGHRS and CDR2 as YFSETQ. CDR3 protein: CASSSSGGEQYF. Written as DNA, the CDR3 is TGCGCCAGCAGCTCATCCGGCGGCGAGCAGTACTTC.

This clone was counted a single time. This sequence joins TRBV10-2 and TRBJ2-1; TRBD1 aligns across 7 bases. Per germline, CDR1 WSHSY and CDR2 SAAADI. Trimming at V came to 1 base and at J to 5 bases, leaving 8 bases not matched to a gene. The CDR3 totals 16 residues. CDR3 sequence: CASSEYAGTENNEQFF. The CDR3 DNA follows: TGCGCCAGCAGTGAGTACGCCGGGACAGAAAACAATGAGCAGTTCTTC.